Sequencing of this TCR beta chain was carried out in a study of T cells after yellow fever vaccination. Study-level information: Fractions containing few cells were prepared with SMART-Seq v4 Ultra Low Input.

Study-level findings and limits: Faster peaking, at day 5 versus 15, marked a secondary response that was weaker. A small share of clonotypes appeared in both CD4 and CD8 compartments.

Production of TCR cDNA was by 5'RACE template switching, which also added a universal primer site and UMIs. TCRdb fed the 5' RACE reads into MiXCR, producing one record per CDR3 protein. The sample lists 300,000 or so distinct CDR3 sequences; 6.8% were seen once. A remark on this clonotype: Its antigen is not known. A junction end diverges from the germline sequence, so it may reflect a read error.

The receptor's source is a man aged 18 to 35 who received the YFV17D yellow fever vaccine. The material was PBMCs, obtained approximately 40 days after the first yellow fever vaccination.

Here the CDR3 reads CASSPITSGANVMTF. The CDR3 coding sequence is TGTGCCAGCAGTCCAATAACCTCTGGGGCCAACGTCATGACTTTC. This chain connects TRBV27 to TRBJ2-6; D is possibly TRBD1 (5 bases). CDR1 and CDR2 (germline): MNHEY, SMNVEV (reference sequence). There are 15 residues in the CDR3.